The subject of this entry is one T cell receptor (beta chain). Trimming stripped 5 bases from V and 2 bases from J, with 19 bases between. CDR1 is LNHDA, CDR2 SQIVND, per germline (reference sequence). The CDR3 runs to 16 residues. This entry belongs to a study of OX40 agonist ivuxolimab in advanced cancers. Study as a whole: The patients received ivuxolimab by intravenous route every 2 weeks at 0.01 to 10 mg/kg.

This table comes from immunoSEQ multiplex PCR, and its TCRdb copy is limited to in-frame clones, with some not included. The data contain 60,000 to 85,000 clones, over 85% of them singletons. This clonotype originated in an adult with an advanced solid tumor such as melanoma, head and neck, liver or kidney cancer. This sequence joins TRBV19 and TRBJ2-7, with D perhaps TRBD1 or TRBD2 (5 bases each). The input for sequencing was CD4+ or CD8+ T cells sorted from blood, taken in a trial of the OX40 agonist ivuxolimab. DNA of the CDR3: TGTGCCAGTAGTTCGCACTCCGGGACGGGCGCCTACGAGCAGTACTTC. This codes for CASSSHSGTGAYEQYF.